This T cell receptor (beta chain) was identified in a study of cytomegalovirus exposure and HLA in healthy donors (dated by TCRdb to about 2017). For the study in its entirety: According to a later analysis, one platform produced both the 120 validation repertoires and the roughly 640 repertoires of the first cohort. The study was designed to test whether signatures of past pathogen exposure could be identified by cataloging public T cell receptors. Along with the roughly 670-subject first cohort, a separate validation cohort of around 110 different subjects was used. The study combined high-throughput TCR immunosequencing, statistical association of individual TCRs with disease status, and machine learning to predict cytomegalovirus infection status. Points the paper makes about the study in general: While some public TCRs were present in many individuals, most TCR sequences turned up only very rarely across donors. A few of the identified cytomegalovirus-associated TCR beta chains were confirmed in vitro to be specific for cytomegalovirus antigens. In the study, about 150 TCR beta chains were listed as associated with cytomegalovirus. A later analysis lacked HLA typing for the validation cohort, so it scored co-occurrence in that cohort across all 130 or so repertoires. The classifier was reported to diagnose cytomegalovirus status with high specificity and sensitivity in both the original cohort and the validation cohort. It was suggested by the authors that the approach could potentially be generalized to other disease states and immunological phenotypes. Of the cluster scores, 85% to 95% were above 0 in a later analysis, which found that TCRs clustered in the first cohort also tended to co-occur in the 90 to 150 validation repertoires.

About this clone: Its recognized antigen is unknown. No base-level quality is on record; no much larger clone is a single base apart.

CDR1 MNHEY and CDR2 SVGAGI were looked up in the germline V gene. Between the V and J ends, shortened by 5 bases and 2 bases respectively, the junction contains 13 bases. The CDR3 spans 14 residues, from the cysteine through the phenylalanine. Here the CDR3 DNA is all that survives: 42 bases in frame from base 1. The donors were included in the validation cohort of approximately 130 subjects, a group kept apart from the roughly 610-subject first cohort. Libraries were built with the immunoSEQ multiplex PCR assay. On the study's bioinformatics: A statistical classification framework was developed to diagnose cytomegalovirus status using the catalog of TCR beta chain sequences. This is the immuneACCESS table as TCRdb keeps it, with only in-frame sequences that have V and J called. A part of the clones is gone; compared with another copy, unresolved V genes explain less than half, and the rest is unexplained. The V and J calls and clone size come from that table; D and trimming were worked out from the DNA. The sample table holds about 190,000 clones, of which about four fifths were seen once. About 7% of the sample comes from the top ten.

The chain links TRBV6-5 with TRBJ2-7; the D gene is possibly TRBD2, with 5 bases matching. The receptor was derived from a man between 18 and 29 years old in good health and CMV-seropositive. Input material: PBMCs. The nucleotide sequence reads as follows: TGTGCCAGCAGTGCCCGAGAGGGCCCCTACGAGCAGTACTTC. It translates as CASSAREGPYEQYF.